Each of the 17 T cell receptor beta chains below was sequenced from the same sample in a study of blood T cell repertoires in COVID-19 (dated by TCRdb to 2020 to 2021). Library generation was performed with the immunoSEQ multiplex PCR assay. The immuneACCESS repertoire file appears here via TCRdb, limited to in-frame rearrangements. These files lack a portion of the clones; in checked studies, under half of the deficit traces to unresolved V genes, and the cause of the others is not known. The sample data list over 35,000 clones, and 70% to 90% of these were observed just once. The ten largest account for roughly 7.6% of the sample. The sequenced material came from peripheral blood. The source is a man aged 55-75 years with active COVID-19.

V usage is TRBV4-1 and J usage is TRBJ2-1, with 14 bases fitting TRBD2. CDR3 length equals 17 residues. After removal of 4 bases from V and 4 bases from J, the junction contained 6 bases not matched to a gene. Germline loops: CDR1 MGHRA, CDR2 YSYEKL. The DNA of the CDR3 is TGCGCCAGCAGCCCGGGACTAGCGGGAGTATCTTACAATGAGCAGTTCTTC. Encoded protein: CASSPGLAGVSYNEQFF.

In nucleotides, the CDR3 is TGTGCCACCAGTGAAGGAGGACTAGACACAGATACGCAGTATTTT. Its protein product is CATSEGGLDTDTQYF. The V gene is TRBV24-1, the J gene TRBJ2-3, with 7 bases matching TRBD2. This CDR3 has 15 residues. Germline CDR1 is KGHDR and CDR2 is SFDVKD. With 4 bases clipped from V and 2 bases from J, the junction kept 5 bases outside the gene matches.

V gene TRBV6-1 combines with J gene TRBJ2-3; 8 nucleotides agree with TRBD2. V gave up 1 base and J gave up 4 bases; unmatched junction bases: 7. Germline V gives CDR1 MNHNS, CDR2 SASEGT. This CDR3 has 16 residues. The CDR3 reads CASSEVQAGDPDTQYF. The CDR3 coding sequence is TGTGCCAGCAGTGAAGTTCAAGCGGGAGACCCAGATACGCAGTATTTT.

This chain connects TRBV7-2 to TRBJ2-1, with 12 bases matching TRBD2. This CDR3 region has 16 residues. The junction had 8 bases not matched to a gene; V was cut back by 3 bases and J by 8 bases. Germline loops: CDR1 SGHTA, CDR2 FQGNSA. CDR3 residues: CASSLTSGRPGYEQFF. CDR3 sequence (DNA): TGTGCCAGCAGCTTGACTAGCGGGAGACCTGGGTATGAGCAGTTCTTC.

The rearrangement links TRBV19 to TRBJ2-7, with 9 bases fitting TRBD2. Germline V gene lookup returns CDR1 LNHDA and CDR2 SQIVND (reference sequence). V shed 0 bases, J shed 4 bases, and the junction held 7 bases outside the gene matches. The CDR3 length is 16 residues. CDR3 sequence: CASSIEPRTSVYEQYF. The CDR3, as DNA: TGTGCCAGTAGTATAGAGCCCCGGACTAGCGTATACGAGCAGTACTTC.

The chain has TRBV9 and TRBJ2-7; no clear D. The length of the CDR3 is 14 residues. Trimming cost V 0 bases and J 5 bases, with 12 bases left between them. CDR1 is SGDLS, CDR2 YYNGEE, per germline. CDR3 region: CASSVGGSSDEQYF. The CDR3 bases are TGTGCCAGCAGCGTAGGCGGCAGCAGCGACGAGCAGTACTTC.

V gene TRBV9 combines with J gene TRBJ2-5; 10 positions match TRBD2. This CDR3 comprises 15 residues. Trimming cost V 4 bases and J 5 bases; bases outside gene matches: 8. Germline assignment: CDR1 SGDLS and CDR2 YYNGEE. CDR3 nucleotides: TGTGCCAGCAGCTTTGGACTAGCGGAGGTGGAGACCCAGTACTTC. Translating it yields CASSFGLAEVETQYF. Together with reference TRBV9 and TRBJ2-5, the CDR3 gives the full variable domain: DSGVTQTPKHLITATGQRVTLRCSPRSGDLSVYWYQQSLDQGLQFLIQYYNGEERAKGNILERFSAQQFPDLHSELNLSSLELGDSALYFCASSFGLAEVETQYFGPGTRLLVL.

The chain links TRBV19 to TRBJ1-5; D is possibly TRBD1 (6 bases). Trimming shortened V by 10 bases and J by 1 base, and 17 bases separated the two germline ends. Germline assignment: CDR1 LNHDA and CDR2 SQIVND (reference sequence). This CDR3 spans 15 amino acids. CDR3: CATEPTGFSNQPQHF. CDR3 coding DNA: TGTGCCACCGAGCCAACAGGGTTCAGCAATCAGCCCCAGCATTTT. The whole variable domain, filled in from reference TRBV19 and TRBJ1-5, reads DGGITQSPKYLFRKEGQNVTLSCEQNLNHDAMYWYRQDPGQGLRLIYYSQIVNDFQKGDIAEGYSVSREKKESFPLTVTSAQKNPTAFYLCATEPTGFSNQPQHFGDGTRLSIL.

The chain is built from TRBV7-8 and TRBJ1-2; 8 bases match TRBD1. The ends lost 4 bases at V and 2 bases at J; junction bases unmatched: 3. This CDR3 is 14 amino acids long. Per the germline V gene, CDR1 is SGHVS and CDR2 is FQNEAQ. CDR3 region: CASSSGQGNYGYTF. The CDR3, as DNA: TGTGCCAGCAGCTCCGGACAGGGAAACTATGGCTACACCTTC.

The chain has TRBV6-5 and TRBJ2-7, with a possible D match to TRBD2 (5 bases). Germline CDR1 and CDR2: MNHEY and SVGAGI. The CDR3 sequence is 12 residues long. V was cut by 6 bases and J by 7 bases, with 13 bases left in between. CDR3 nucleotide sequence: TGTGCCAGCAGCCGCCCTACGGGGGAGCAGTACTTC. Its protein product is CASSRPTGEQYF.

The chain uses TRBV3-1 (or the pseudogene TRBV3-2) and TRBJ2-1; 8 nucleotides agree with TRBD2. The CDR3 contains 15 residues. Germline CDR1 LGHDT, CDR2 YNNKEL (reference sequence). The J segment lost 8 bases and the V segment lost 3 bases, leaving 9 bases of the junction unmatched. CDR3 protein: CASSQDSGTSDEQFF. The CDR3 DNA sequence: TGTGCCAGCAGCCAGGACTCCGGGACTAGTGATGAGCAGTTCTTC.

V is TRBV5-8 and J is TRBJ2-6; the D gene is possibly TRBD1 (5 bases). V lost 5 bases, J lost 0 bases, and 9 bases lay in between. The length of the CDR3 is 15 residues. Germline V lookup: CDR1 SGHTS, CDR2 YDEGEE. DNA of the CDR3: TGTGCCAGCAGAACACAGGTCTCTGGGGCCAACGTCCTGACTTTC. Translated, it gives CASRTQVSGANVLTF.

J is TRBJ2-3 and V is TRBV5-5, with 8 positions matching TRBD2. The CDR3 is made up of 18 amino acids. Germline values: CDR1 SGHKS, CDR2 YYEKEE (reference sequence). Trimming took 0 bases from V and 3 from J; bases not matched to a gene: 12. CDR3 bases: TGTGCCAGCAGCTTGGTGGCTCGGGCGGGAGGAGGAACAGATACGCAGTATTTT. Protein: CASSLVARAGGGTDTQYF.

This clone was recorded a few times. The CDR3, as DNA: TGCGCCAGCAGCTCCCTGACAGGATTTAACTATGGCTACACCTTC. Protein product: CASSSLTGFNYGYTF. The rearrangement joins TRBV5-1 to TRBJ1-2, with a weak D call TRBD1 (6 bases). The V and J ends lost 3 bases and 1 base respectively, with 13 bases between them. The CDR3 runs 15 residues. Germline V gene sequence: CDR1 SGHRS, CDR2 YFSETQ.

The chain couples TRBV24-1 to TRBJ2-5, with 12 bases that match TRBD2. V lost 9 bases, J lost 5 bases, and 9 bases stayed unmatched. This CDR3 has 15 amino acids. Germline-derived CDR1 and CDR2 are KGHDR and SFDVKD. The CDR3 loop is CATAPLAGGRETQYF. For the CDR3, the DNA is TGTGCCACCGCACCACTAGCGGGAGGCAGGGAGACCCAGTACTTC.

The chain has TRBV11-2 and TRBJ1-2, with D perhaps matching TRBD1 (5 bases). The CDR3 spans 12 residues. V lost 5 bases and J 7 bases, leaving 11 bases between the germline ends. CDR1 and CDR2 (germline): SGHAT, FQNNGV. CDR3 amino acids: CASSPQGIGYTF. The CDR3 DNA sequence: TGTGCCAGCAGCCCCCAGGGTATTGGCTACACCTTC.

The chain carries TRBV2 and TRBJ2-2, with 9 bases identical to TRBD2. CDR3 length: 17 residues. In germline, CDR1 is SNHLY, CDR2 FYNNEI. With V trimmed by 6 bases and J by 0 bases, 8 bases remained unmatched. CDR3 residues: CASRVFLAGPNTGELFF. The CDR3 nucleotides are TGTGCCAGCAGGGTTTTTCTAGCGGGACCGAACACCGGGGAGCTGTTTTTT.